This is a list of T cell receptor beta chains from one sample in a study of blood T cell repertoires in COVID-19. Clones were sequenced by immunoSEQ multiplex PCR, and TCRdb holds only the in-frame ones, with some missing. Of roughly 70,000 clones in the sample, 85% to 90% were seen once. Sequenced material: peripheral blood. The receptors here all came from a human donor in a cohort sampled during active COVID-19. The CDR3 runs from the conserved cysteine through the conserved F or W. The listing skips clone size in some rows; elsewhere it reads once, few, many or a size class.

v_call | clone_size | cdr3_aa
TRBV5-8 | NA | CASSLLGLAGGPKAYNEQFF
TRBV2 | NA | CASSVGLRGQYF
TRBV4-2 | NA | CASSGAGAVYNEQFF
TRBV9 | NA | CASSVDAGPSIQYF
TRBV9 | NA | CASSVLGGGLSDTQYF
TRBV7-7 | once | CASSPGLAGRQETQYF
TRBV6-5 | NA | CASRSQTGGFYEQYF
TRBV11-2 | NA | CASSQSGRAYEQYF
TRBV7-7 | NA | CASSRLTGANEQFF
TRBV9 | once | CASSVAAGGAGELFF
TRBV6-5 | NA | CASRLVQGQGDEQFF
TRBV5-1 | NA | CASSLVNSGSTDTQYF
TRBV24-1 | NA | CATSDSGPGVYEQYF
TRBV29-1 | NA | CSARDYQETQYF
TRBV10-3 | NA | CAISERQGNEQYF
TRBV18 | NA | CASSPRLAGDNEQFF
TRBV15 | NA | CATSRVRQGNVYGYTF
TRBV19 | NA | CASRGGTGELFF
TRBV5-6 | NA | CASLGRVAYGYTF
TRBV2 | NA | CASSITGETKNIQYF
TRBV11-2 | NA | CASSPREGSGELFF
TRBV18 | NA | CASSPSGGEQPQHF
TRBV7-2 | NA | CASSSRTSGSSETQYF
TRBV7-6 | NA | CASSLASGDTEAFF
TRBV20-1 | once | CSASPAGQGNVELFF
TRBV3-1/TRBV3-2 | NA | CASSQAALAGGSETQYF
TRBV7-9 | NA | CASSPSRNGPSETQYF
TRBV19 | NA | CASSIPDTEAFF